This T cell receptor beta chain emerged from a study of blood T cells in healthy people across ages. Study results and caveats: Samples with more naive T cells showed higher observed beta diversity.

The germline V gene has CDR1 LGHNA and CDR2 YSLEER. The CDR3 extends over 17 amino acids. Concerning this clonotype: Its target is not known. An end of the junction does not agree with germline; a read error may underlie this.

PCR was performed a second time for about 6 to 12 cycles using a sample-barcoded 5' primer and a J-beta primer mix. TCRdb itself ran the 5' RACE reads through MiXCR, one entry per CDR3 protein. The sample includes 950,000 to 1,200,000 distinct CDR3 sequences, roughly two fifths of them seen just once. The rearrangement joins TRBV4-3 to TRBJ2-1; D possibly corresponds to TRBD1 (6 bases). Sequenced input: blood. The receptor's source is a man between 18 and 29 years old in good health. The CDR3 sequence is CASSQDPGQSSYSEQFF. In nucleotides, the CDR3 is TGCGCCAGCAGCCAAGATCCCGGACAGAGCTCCTACAGTGAGCAGTTCTTC.